The 25 T cell receptor beta chains listed next were all sequenced from one sample in a study of T-cell memory formation after mild COVID-19. TCRdb re-called the 5' RACE reads through MiXCR, storing one row per CDR3 protein. This repertoire shows roughly 450,000 distinct CDR3 sequences, 18% found once; its top ten account for 12%. Sample: PBMCs or a T cell subset sorted from them (not recorded which). The receptor set was obtained from an adult woman who had mild COVID-19 (a few samples of this study predate the infection). Cell type and time point are not known.

This clonotype turned up a few times. The chain uses TRBV29-1 and TRBJ1-2, with D possibly TRBD1 on 5 matching bases. Trimming stripped 7 bases from V and 8 bases from J, with 14 bases between. Germline CDR1 is SQVTM and CDR2 is ANQGSEA. The CDR3 extends over 11 amino acids. CDR3 coding DNA: TGCAGCGCTGCGTCTGGGGCCGGCTACACCTTC. Its protein is CSAASGAGYTF.

J is TRBJ2-3 and V is TRBV5-1, with D possibly matching TRBD1 (7 bases). CDR3 length: 15 residues. Trimming cost V 4 bases and J 2 bases, with 14 bases left between them. Germline lookup yields CDR1 SGHRS and CDR2 YFSETQ. For the CDR3, the DNA is TGCGCCAGCAGCCCAGGGGGGAGGAACACAGATACGCAGTATTTT. This gives the protein CASSPGGRNTDTQYF.

The chain is built from TRBV24-1 and TRBJ2-7, with D possibly matching TRBD1 (6 bases). V was clipped by 4 bases and J by 2 bases, with 17 bases between them. This CDR3 contains 16 residues. Germline V gives CDR1 KGHDR, CDR2 SFDVKD. The CDR3 loop is CATSEGALDRPYEQYF. CDR3 nucleotide sequence: TGTGCCACCAGTGAGGGGGCCCTCGACAGGCCCTACGAGCAGTACTTC.

This clonotype has only one observation. J is TRBJ2-1 and V is TRBV3-1, with 10 bases lining up with TRBD1. This CDR3 has 15 residues. V shed 1 base and J 7 bases; nucleotides not matched to a gene: 4. Germline CDR1 is LGHDT and CDR2 is YNNKEL (reference sequence). CDR3 DNA sequence: TGTGCCAGCAGCCAAGCCGGGACAGGGGCAAATGAGCAGTTCTTC. Its translation is CASSQAGTGANEQFF.

This clonotype has more than one count but fewer than ten. This rearrangement joins TRBV15 to TRBJ2-3, with no clear D. CDR1 LNHNV and CDR2 YYDKDF come from the germline V gene (reference sequence). The CDR3 totals 13 residues. The V end was cut by 3 bases, the J end by 4 bases, with 8 bases between. The CDR3 is CATSRQDSDTQYF. CDR3 coding DNA: TGTGCCACCAGCAGGCAGGATTCAGATACGCAGTATTTT.

This clonotype was found a few times. J is TRBJ2-3 and V is TRBV7-2; 7 nucleotides align to TRBD2. V gave up 6 bases and J gave up 0 bases; unmatched junction bases: 9. CDR1 is SGHTA and CDR2 is FQGNSA in the germline V gene. The CDR3 is made up of 16 amino acids. CDR3 residues: CASSPSRERSTDTQYF. The CDR3 bases are TGTGCCAGCAGTCCCTCGCGGGAGCGAAGCACAGATACGCAGTATTTT.

This clonotype came up a few times. The chain uses TRBV9 and TRBJ1-6, with D uncertain. Germline values: CDR1 SGDLS, CDR2 YYNGEE. CDR3 size: 15 residues. Trimming cost V 4 bases and J 0 bases, with 8 bases left between them. Here the CDR3 reads CASSTGGSYNSPLHF. DNA for the CDR3: TGTGCCAGCAGCACCGGTGGCTCCTATAATTCACCCCTCCACTTT.

There are a few counts of this clonotype. V is TRBV6-4 and J is TRBJ2-5; 8 bases are shared with TRBD1. CDR1 is MRHNA and CDR2 is SNTAGT in the germline V gene. The V and J ends lost 5 bases and 4 bases, in that order; junction bases with no gene match: 6. The CDR3 consists of 14 residues. CDR3 in amino acids: CASSPGTGAETQYF. CDR3 coding DNA: TGTGCCAGCAGTCCAGGGACAGGCGCAGAGACCCAGTACTTC.

This clonotype was recorded many times. Here the CDR3 reads CASSRLIHTGDTQYF. The CDR3 region has the DNA TGTGCCAGCTCCCGCCTCATCCACACAGGAGATACGCAGTATTTT. The chain combines TRBV18 with TRBJ2-3; TRBD1 is a possible D gene (5 bases). Germline V CDR1 and CDR2: KGHSH, LQKENI. The V end lost 6 bases, the J end lost 5 bases, and 18 bases lay between the germline ends. The CDR3 sequence is 15 residues long. The entire variable domain, with the rest obtained from reference TRBV18 and TRBJ2-3, is as follows: NAGVMQNPRHLVRRRGQEARLRCSPMKGHSHVYWYRQLPEEGLKFMVYLQKENIIDESGMPKERFSAEFPKEGPSILRIQQVVRGDSAAYFCASSRLIHTGDTQYFGPGTRLTVL.

This clonotype was detected many times. CDR3 nucleotide sequence: TGTGCCAGCCGCCGGACAGGGGGCACAGATACGCAGTATTTT. Protein sequence: CASRRTGGTDTQYF. The V gene is TRBV6-5, the J gene TRBJ2-3; 9 nucleotides line up with TRBD1. The CDR3 runs 14 residues. V gave up 8 bases and J gave up 1 base; unmatched junction bases: 4. Germline V CDR1 and CDR2: MNHEY, SVGAGI.

This chain uses TRBV6-4 with TRBJ2-1; unclear D gene. Looked up from germline, CDR1 is MRHNA and CDR2 is SNTAGT. CDR3 length equals 14 residues. Deletions cut 4 bases from V and 10 bases from J, with 17 bases between. In DNA, the CDR3 is TGTGCCAGCAGTGTAGGAACGAGTGTGGGGGAGCAGTTCTTC. Amino acids: CASSVGTSVGEQFF.

This clonotype has a handful of counts. J is TRBJ2-1 and V is TRBV7-6, with 9 positions matching TRBD2. The CDR3 covers 16 residues. Germline trimming cut 2 bases from V and 9 bases from J; bases unmatched to any gene: 11. CDR1 and CDR2 from the germline V gene are SGHVS and FNYEAQ. CDR3: CASSLHAGGPQSEQFF. DNA of the CDR3: TGTGCCAGCAGCTTACACGCGGGGGGGCCTCAGAGTGAGCAGTTCTTC.

This clonotype was seen more than once but under ten times. The V call is TRBV6-6, the J call TRBJ2-5; a weak D match, TRBD1 (6 bases). V was trimmed by 4 bases and J by 1 base, leaving 19 bases between them. This CDR3 is 17 amino acids long. CDR1 MNHNY and CDR2 SVGAGI come from the germline V gene (reference sequence). CDR3 bases: TGTGCCAGCAGTTCCTTACTTGCCGGGACATCCCAAGAGACCCAGTACTTC. Translating it yields CASSSLLAGTSQETQYF.

This clonotype was picked up many times. The chain is built from TRBV12-3 or TRBV12-4 and TRBJ2-1; 13 bases align to TRBD2. This CDR3 comprises 15 residues. V shed 5 bases, J shed 8 bases, and the junction held 6 bases outside the gene matches. In nucleotides, the CDR3 is TGTGCCAGCAGTCCTCGACTAGCGGGGGGCCATGAGCAGTTCTTC. It specifies CASSPRLAGGHEQFF.

The chain combines TRBV11-2 with TRBJ2-1, with 11 bases matching TRBD2. Germline trimming cut 2 bases from V and 4 bases from J; bases unmatched to any gene: 10. CDR3 size: 18 residues. Germline V gene data show CDR1 as SGHAT and CDR2 as FQNNGV. The CDR3 loop reads CASSLRLAGGPRYNEQFF. The CDR3 coding sequence is TGTGCCAGCAGCTTACGCCTAGCGGGAGGCCCTAGGTACAATGAGCAGTTCTTC.

This clonotype was observed many times. The chain links TRBV7-9 to TRBJ1-2; 7 nucleotides line up with TRBD1. J lost 2 bases, V lost 5 bases, and 5 bases had no gene match. This CDR3 region has 14 residues. CDR1 is SEHNR, CDR2 FQNEAQ, per germline (reference sequence). Here the CDR3 DNA reads TGTGCCAGCAGCCCCCGGACAGGCAACTATGGCTACACCTTC. Encoded protein: CASSPRTGNYGYTF.

In DNA form, the CDR3 reads TGTGCCAGCAGTGGTTACAGGGGGCTCCAGCATTTT. This codes for CASSGYRGLQHF. V is TRBV6-1 and J is TRBJ1-5; 9 nucleotides match TRBD1. This CDR3 is built from 12 residues. The germline gives CDR1 MNHNS, CDR2 SASEGT. Trimming took 4 bases from V and 12 from J; bases not matched to a gene: 4.

This chain joins TRBV6-2 or TRBV6-3 and TRBJ2-3; 11 bases fit TRBD2. The V gene's germline CDR1 is MNHEY and CDR2 SVGEGT. The ends lost 6 bases at V and 0 bases at J; junction bases unmatched: 5. CDR3 size: 16 residues. CDR3 residues: CASRPPSGRSTDTQYF. The DNA of the CDR3 is TGTGCCAGCAGGCCACCTAGCGGGAGGAGCACAGATACGCAGTATTTT.

The V call is TRBV7-3, the J call TRBJ1-1, with a possible D match to TRBD1 (6 bases). Trimming took 3 bases from V and 7 from J, leaving 9 bases between them. This CDR3 comprises 12 residues. Germline V lookup: CDR1 SGHTA, CDR2 FQGTGA. As DNA, the CDR3 is TGTGCCAGCAGCTTCACAGGGAGTGAAGCTTTCTTT. Amino acid sequence: CASSFTGSEAFF.

This clonotype was seen only a few times. The CDR3 sequence is CASSTTGREEEKLFF. As DNA, the CDR3 is TGTGCCAGCAGCACGACAGGGAGGGAAGAAGAAAAACTGTTTTTT. This rearrangement joins TRBV5-6 to TRBJ1-4, with 7 bases fitting TRBD1. This CDR3 has 15 amino acids. After removal of 4 bases from V and 8 bases from J, the junction contained 11 bases not matched to a gene. In germline, CDR1 is SGHDT, CDR2 YYEEEE.

J is TRBJ2-7 and V is TRBV2; no reliable D call. V lost 7 bases and J lost 3, with 7 bases in between. The CDR3 sequence is 11 residues long. The germline V gene has CDR1 SNHLY and CDR2 FYNNEI. In nucleotides, the CDR3 is TGTGCCAGCACGGTGAGCTACGAGCAGTACTTC. This gives the protein CASTVSYEQYF.

The chain is built from TRBV7-2 and TRBJ2-7, with unresolved D. The germline V gene encodes CDR1 SGHTA and CDR2 FQGNSA. V shed 0 bases and J shed 2 bases, with 8 bases lying between them. This CDR3 has 14 residues. The CDR3 DNA sequence: TGTGCCAGCAGCTTAGCAGATTACCCCTACGAGCAGTACTTC. Translating it yields CASSLADYPYEQYF.

This clonotype was observed a few times. The V and J genes are TRBV6-1 and TRBJ2-7; 12 nucleotides agree with TRBD2. The germline gives CDR1 MNHNS, CDR2 SASEGT. V lost 2 bases to trimming and J lost 2 bases; unmatched junction nucleotides: 13. CDR3 size: 19 residues. CDR3 loop: CASSERRFTASGRAYEQYF. CDR3 DNA: TGTGCCAGCAGTGAACGCCGCTTTACGGCTAGCGGGAGGGCCTACGAGCAGTACTTC.

The gene calls are TRBV30 and TRBJ1-1; D not certain. The CDR3 has 11 residues. The V gene lost 1 base and the J gene lost 5 bases, with 5 bases spanning the gap. Germline CDR1 GTSNPN, CDR2 SVGIG (reference sequence). This CDR3 reads CAWSEWTEAFF. In DNA form, the CDR3 reads TGTGCCTGGAGTGAATGGACTGAAGCTTTCTTT.

The chain joins TRBV14 to TRBJ1-1; no clear D gene. V dropped 3 bases and J dropped 11 bases, with 16 bases sitting between them. CDR1 is SGHDN, CDR2 FVKESK, per germline. The CDR3 spans 13 residues. CDR3 amino acids: CASSQSSPGWAFF. The CDR3 DNA reads as TGTGCCAGCAGCCAGTCCTCCCCGGGATGGGCTTTCTTT. Based on the CDR3 plus reference TRBV14 and TRBJ1-1, the full variable domain is EAGVTQFPSHSVIEKGQTVTLRCDPISGHDNLYWYRRVMGKEIKFLLHFVKESKQDESGMPNNRFLAERTGGTYSTLKVQPAELEDSGVYFCASSQSSPGWAFFGQGTRLTVV.